The source of this T cell receptor beta chain is a study of T cells in women clearing cervical HPV infection. Findings and caveats of the study: Cases and controls were distinguished at AUC about 0.79 by richness and V genes.

Sequencing was performed with immunoSEQ multiplex PCR; in TCRdb, only in-frame clones are kept and a portion is missing. Recorded for this sample: about 35,000 clones. From germline, CDR1 is SNHLY and CDR2 FYNNEI. The CDR3 extends over 15 amino acids. As for this clone: The antigen is unknown. The read terminates 3 residues ahead of where the CDR3 ends, so the germline J gene completes it.

The TCR was taken from a woman aged 18-69 years with a cervical HPV16 infection that either progressed to CIN3+ or cleared (not recorded which). The rearrangement uses TRBV2 and TRBJ2-2; D is uncertain. The sequencing input was blood buffy coat. The CDR3 bases that were read are TGTGCCAGCAGTGAAGAGGGCACGCGTGGATCACCG. It specifies CASSEEGTRGSP. The whole CDR3 protein reads CASSEEGTRGSPLFF.